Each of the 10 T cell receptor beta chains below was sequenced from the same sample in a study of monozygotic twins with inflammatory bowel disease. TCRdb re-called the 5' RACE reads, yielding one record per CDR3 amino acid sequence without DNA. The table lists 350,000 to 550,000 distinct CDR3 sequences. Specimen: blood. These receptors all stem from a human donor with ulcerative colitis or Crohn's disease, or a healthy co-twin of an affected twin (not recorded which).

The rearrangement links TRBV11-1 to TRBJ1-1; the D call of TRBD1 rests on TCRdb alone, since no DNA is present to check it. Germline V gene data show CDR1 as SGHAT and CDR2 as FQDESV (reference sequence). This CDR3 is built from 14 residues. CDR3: CASSLNRKNTEAFF. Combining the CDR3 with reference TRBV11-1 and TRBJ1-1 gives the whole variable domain EAEVAQSPRYKITEKSQAVAFWCDPISGHATLYWYRQILGQGPELLVQFQDESVVDDSQLPKDRFSAERLKGVDSTLKIQPAELGDSAMYLCASSLNRKNTEAFFGQGTRLTVV.

CDR3 residues: CSVEGGAGQGSYEQYF. The rearrangement uses TRBV29-1 and TRBJ2-7; TCRdb returns TRBD1, unconfirmable since there is no DNA. CDR3 size: 16 residues. The germline gives CDR1 SQVTM, CDR2 ANQGSEA.

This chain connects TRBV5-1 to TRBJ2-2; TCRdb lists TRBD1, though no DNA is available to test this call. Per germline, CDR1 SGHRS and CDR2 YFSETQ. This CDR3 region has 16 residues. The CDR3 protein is CASTGGQSMNTGELFF.

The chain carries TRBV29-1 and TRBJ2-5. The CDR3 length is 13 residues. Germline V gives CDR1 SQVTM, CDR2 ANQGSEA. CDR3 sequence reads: CSVVRQNQETQYF.

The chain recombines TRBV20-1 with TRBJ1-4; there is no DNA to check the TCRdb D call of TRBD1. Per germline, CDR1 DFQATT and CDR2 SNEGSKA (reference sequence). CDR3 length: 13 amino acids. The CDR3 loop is CSVREGSDEKLFF.

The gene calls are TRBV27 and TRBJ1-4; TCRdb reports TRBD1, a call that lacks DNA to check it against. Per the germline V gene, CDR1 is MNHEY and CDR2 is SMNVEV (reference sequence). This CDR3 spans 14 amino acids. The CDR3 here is CASSIGTGDEKLFF.

The CDR3 spells CASSAGTGGTYGYTF. The chain links TRBV3-1 to TRBJ1-2; no DNA is available, so the TRBD1 call from TCRdb remains unchecked. The CDR3 runs to 15 residues. CDR1 is LGHDT and CDR2 is YNNKEL in the germline V gene (reference sequence).

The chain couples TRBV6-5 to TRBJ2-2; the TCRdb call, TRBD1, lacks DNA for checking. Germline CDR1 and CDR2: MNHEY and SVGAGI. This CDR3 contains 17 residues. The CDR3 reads CASSPGGALRDTGELFF.

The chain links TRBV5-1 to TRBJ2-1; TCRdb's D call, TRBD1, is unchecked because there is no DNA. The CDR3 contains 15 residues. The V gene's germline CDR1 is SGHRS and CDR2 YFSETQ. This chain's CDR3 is CASSLEMNGGNEQFF.

Here the CDR3 reads CASSFDGNLSGNTIYF. The rearrangement joins TRBV7-9 to TRBJ1-3; TCRdb gives TRBD1 as the D gene, but with no DNA this cannot be confirmed. Per the germline V gene, CDR1 is SEHNR and CDR2 is FQNEAQ (reference sequence). The CDR3 length is 16 residues.